The 21 T cell receptor beta chains in this list originate from one sample, sequenced in a study of T cell responses to AZD1222 COVID-19 vaccine. Sequencing was performed with immunoSEQ multiplex PCR; in TCRdb, only in-frame clones are kept and a portion is missing. Among about 140,000 clones listed, around 90% were seen once. The sequences come from peripheral blood, collected on day 0 of AZD1222 vaccination. The receptors originated from an adult in good health.

The rearrangement uses TRBV3-1 (or the pseudogene TRBV3-2) and TRBJ2-6, with D hard to call. The CDR3 runs to 19 residues. CDR1 and CDR2 from the germline V gene are LGHDT and YNNKEL (reference sequence). Trimming pared 4 bases from V and 0 bases from J, leaving 19 bases between. This CDR3 reads CASSPQTPLGSSGANVLTF. CDR3 nucleotide sequence: TGTGCCAGCAGCCCGCAGACGCCGTTAGGGTCCTCTGGGGCCAACGTCCTGACTTTC.

J is TRBJ1-1 and V is TRBV27; possibly TRBD1 for D (5 bases). The V and J ends lost 4 bases and 5 bases respectively, with 11 bases between them. The CDR3 consists of 13 residues. Germline V gene lookup returns CDR1 MNHEY and CDR2 SMNVEV (reference sequence). CDR3 bases: TGTGCCAGCAGTTGGGACGGCGGGACTGAAGCTTTCTTT. The encoded protein is CASSWDGGTEAFF.

This rearrangement joins TRBV5-1 to TRBJ2-1; TRBD2 might be the D (6 bases). The germline V gene encodes CDR1 SGHRS and CDR2 YFSETQ. With 4 bases removed from V and 7 bases from J, the gap between germline ends came to 15 bases. The CDR3 is made up of 14 amino acids. The chain's CDR3 is CASSELAGGNEQFF. The CDR3 DNA sequence: TGCGCCAGCAGCGAACTAGCCGGTGGAAATGAGCAGTTCTTC. Full variable domain (remainder filled in from reference TRBV5-1 and TRBJ2-1): KAGVTQTPRYLIKTRGQQVTLSCSPISGHRSVSWYQQTPGQGLQFLFEYFSETQRNKGNFPGRFSGRQFSNSRSEMNVSTLELGDSALYLCASSELAGGNEQFFGPGTRLTVL.

The chain employs TRBV28 and TRBJ1-5; 7 bases are shared with TRBD1. Losses at the gene ends were 6 bases for V and 4 bases for J; bases not matched to a gene: 9. Germline V gives CDR1 MDHEN, CDR2 SYDVKM. The CDR3 sequence is 15 residues long. The CDR3 spells CASRPGTAFNQPQHF. The CDR3 DNA reads as TGTGCCAGCAGGCCCGGGACAGCCTTTAATCAGCCCCAGCATTTT. The variable domain in full, with the rest retrieved from reference TRBV28 and TRBJ1-5, is DVKVTQSSRYLVKRTGEKVFLECVQDMDHENMFWYRQDPGLGLRLIYFSYDVKMKEKGDIPEGYSVSREKKERFSLILESASTNQTSMYLCASRPGTAFNQPQHFGDGTRLSIL.

The chain employs TRBV2 and TRBJ1-2, with D unresolved. Germline assignment: CDR1 SNHLY and CDR2 FYNNEI. The CDR3 sequence is 13 residues long. V shed 4 bases and J shed 0 bases, with 6 bases lying between them. CDR3 sequence reads: CASSGGSNYGYTF. For the CDR3, the DNA is TGTGCCAGCAGTGGCGGTTCTAACTATGGCTACACCTTC.

The chain uses TRBV3-1 (or the pseudogene TRBV3-2) and TRBJ2-1; 10 bases match TRBD1. The CDR3 has 21 residues. CDR1 and CDR2 (germline): LGHDT, YNNKEL (reference sequence). Losses at the gene ends were 5 bases for V and 0 bases for J; bases not matched to a gene: 19. As DNA, the CDR3 is TGTGCCAGCAGCTCCGGACGGAGGGACAGGGGTCCCCAGCGCTCCTACAATGAGCAGTTCTTC. Amino acids: CASSSGRRDRGPQRSYNEQFF.

The V and J genes are TRBV3-1 (or the pseudogene TRBV3-2) and TRBJ1-1; 7 nucleotides line up with TRBD1. CDR3 size: 14 residues. V gave up 4 bases and J gave up 4 bases; unmatched junction bases: 6. Germline V gives CDR1 LGHDT, CDR2 YNNKEL (reference sequence). The CDR3 DNA reads TGTGCCAGCAGCCTCCGGGACAGAGTCACTGAAGCTTTCTTT. Amino acids: CASSLRDRVTEAFF.

V gene TRBV6-6 combines with J gene TRBJ2-7, with D unclear. Germline CDR1 and CDR2: MNHNY and SVGAGI (reference sequence). The CDR3 loop spans 11 amino acids. V was pared by 3 bases and J by 5 bases, with 5 bases between. The CDR3 spells CASSYRNEQYF. The CDR3 nucleotides are TGTGCCAGCAGTTATAGAAACGAGCAGTACTTC.

This chain joins TRBV5-1 and TRBJ1-1; D unclear. The CDR3 consists of 14 residues. The V gene's germline CDR1 is SGHRS and CDR2 YFSETQ. Between the trimmed V and J ends, which lost 4 bases and 4 bases, there was a span of 14 bases. CDR3 in amino acids: CASSPQSATTEAFF. The CDR3 region has the DNA TGCGCCAGCAGCCCCCAATCGGCCACCACTGAAGCTTTCTTT.

The V call is TRBV7-2, the J call TRBJ1-2, with TRBD1 matching 10 bases. Trimming at V came to 5 bases and at J to 6 bases, leaving 12 bases not matched to a gene. The V gene's germline CDR1 is SGHTA and CDR2 FQGNSA. The CDR3 runs 16 residues. The CDR3 DNA reads as TGTGCCAGCAGCGCAGATTGGGACAGGGGAAGTAATGGCTACACCTTC. Protein: CASSADWDRGSNGYTF.

This clone was found a few times. V and J are TRBV7-9 and TRBJ1-1, with TRBD1 matching over 7 bases. Germline CDR1 is SEHNR and CDR2 is FQNEAQ (reference sequence). The CDR3 runs 14 residues. Losses at the gene ends were 5 bases for V and 5 bases for J; bases not matched to a gene: 8. Here the CDR3 reads CASSVRGRGTEAFF. The CDR3 bases are TGTGCCAGCAGCGTAAGGGGGCGGGGTACTGAAGCTTTCTTT.

The chain has TRBV5-1 and TRBJ2-5; 8 bases align to TRBD1. Germline lookup yields CDR1 SGHRS and CDR2 YFSETQ. Trimming cost V 2 bases and J 3 bases; bases outside gene matches: 6. This CDR3 has 15 amino acids. CDR3 in amino acids: CASSFRVTGEETQYF. The DNA for the CDR3 is TGCGCCAGCAGCTTCCGGGTGACAGGGGAAGAGACCCAGTACTTC. Looking up the rest from reference TRBV5-1 and TRBJ2-5 gives the full variable domain: KAGVTQTPRYLIKTRGQQVTLSCSPISGHRSVSWYQQTPGQGLQFLFEYFSETQRNKGNFPGRFSGRQFSNSRSEMNVSTLELGDSALYLCASSFRVTGEETQYFGPGTRLLVL.

This clone was seen ten or more times. This chain uses TRBV6-5 with TRBJ2-7; perhaps TRBD2 as D (6 bases). Germline loops: CDR1 MNHEY, CDR2 SVGAGI. The length of the CDR3 is 15 residues. The germline V and J ends were trimmed by 2 bases and 1 base, with 12 bases remaining between them. CDR3 sequence reads: CASSYKAEGSYEQYF. CDR3 bases: TGTGCCAGCAGTTACAAGGCGGAGGGATCCTACGAGCAGTACTTC.

Regarding this clone: The same CDR3 can be traced to other DNA sequences in this sample. This chain uses TRBV18 with TRBJ2-2; D is uncertain. Between the trimmed V and J ends, which lost 3 bases and 5 bases, there was a span of 4 bases. There are 12 residues in the CDR3. Germline V lookup: CDR1 KGHSH, CDR2 LQKENI. CDR3 coding DNA: TGTGCCAGCTCACCGCCGACCGGGGAGCTGTTTTTT. This encodes CASSPPTGELFF.

The chain uses TRBV24-1 and TRBJ2-1; 7 bases match TRBD1. The CDR3 runs 13 residues. Germline lookup yields CDR1 KGHDR and CDR2 SFDVKD. CDR3 protein: CGTGTRSYNEQFF. DNA for the CDR3: TGTGGGACAGGCACACGCTCCTACAATGAGCAGTTCTTC.

This chain connects TRBV13 to TRBJ2-1; 12 bases are a match to TRBD2. Germline trimming cut 5 bases from V and 8 bases from J; bases unmatched to any gene: 4. The CDR3 covers 14 residues. The germline CDR1 and CDR2 sequences are PRHDT and FYEKMQ (reference sequence). The CDR3 reads CASSPSGRGDEQFF. The CDR3 nucleotides read TGTGCCAGCAGCCCTAGCGGGAGGGGCGATGAGCAGTTCTTC.

The CDR3 region has the DNA TGTGCCAGCAGTTTTATGAACACTGAAGCTTTCTTT. Protein sequence: CASSFMNTEAFF. V is TRBV28 and J is TRBJ1-1, with D unresolved. The CDR3 is 12 amino acids. CDR1 is MDHEN and CDR2 is SYDVKM in the germline V gene. V was cut by 3 bases and J by 0 bases, with 2 bases left in between.

This clone has only a few counts. The chain has TRBV7-2 and TRBJ2-2; TRBD2 is a possible D gene (6 bases). The CDR3 has 13 amino acids. Germline V lookup: CDR1 SGHTA, CDR2 FQGNSA. With 2 bases removed from V and 15 bases from J, the gap between germline ends came to 16 bases. The CDR3 bases are TGTGCCAGCAGCTTAAGTTTGGAGGGTTCGGTGTTTTTT. Protein: CASSLSLEGSVFF.

This clone was counted between two and nine times. V usage is TRBV7-3 and J usage is TRBJ2-1, with D perhaps given as TRBD1 or TRBD2 (5 bases each). The CDR3 has 15 amino acids. V lost 0 bases, J lost 6 bases, and 12 bases lay in between. Per the germline V gene, CDR1 is SGHTA and CDR2 is FQGTGA. This CDR3 reads CASSLTGTRGNEQFF. CDR3 bases: TGTGCCAGCAGCTTAACAGGGACGAGAGGCAATGAGCAGTTCTTC.

This clone was detected only a few times. The chain carries TRBV7-7 and TRBJ2-2; D might be TRBD1 (6 bases). The germline V and J ends were trimmed by 8 bases and 2 bases, with 15 bases remaining between them. The CDR3 runs to 15 residues. The germline V gene has CDR1 SSHAT and CDR2 FNYEAQ (reference sequence). CDR3 residues: CASSPRDTNTGELFF. The CDR3 nucleotides are TGTGCCAGCTCCCCCCGGGACACCAACACCGGGGAGCTGTTTTTT.

This clone occurred a few times. The chain links TRBV7-9 to TRBJ2-3, with 15 bases identical to TRBD2. The CDR3 sequence is 17 residues long. V trimming: 3 bases; J trimming: 5 bases; junction bases outside the gene matches: 6. The germline CDR1 and CDR2 sequences are SEHNR and FQNEAQ (reference sequence). The chain's CDR3 is CASSFVPGLAGGDTQYF. CDR3 DNA: TGTGCCAGCAGCTTCGTCCCGGGACTAGCGGGGGGAGATACGCAGTATTTT.